This T cell receptor (beta chain) came from a study of molecular identifiers for immune sequencing clone quantification. The overall study: In replicates, RNA from 20,000 or 100,000 naive CD8 cells was divided five ways and four parts were sequenced.

This clonotype was counted ten times or more. What it binds is not known. CD8+CD4-CCR7+CD45RA+ cells were sorted as naive CD8 T cells. Findings and limits, study-wide: Clone sizes could be underestimated for highly expanded clones when identical TCR molecules share a barcode.

Methods described previously, with TCR primers listed, were used for bulk TCR libraries. TCRdb itself ran the PCR reads through MiXCR, one entry per CDR3 protein. The sample has roughly 320,000 distinct CDR3 sequences, 20% to 25% seen once. The V and J ends lost 1 base and 6 bases respectively, with 14 bases between them. The CDR3 is 15 residues long. The germline V gene encodes CDR1 LGHNA and CDR2 YSLEER. Source material: naive CD8+ T cells from blood, with Jurkat cell RNA spiked in. The subset: FACS-sorted CD8+CD4-CCR7+CD45RA+ naive T cells. The J gene is TRBJ2-3, the V gene TRBV4-3; D is perhaps TRBD2 (6 bases). The TCR comes from a human donor in good health. Some libraries in this study had Jurkat cell RNA spiked in. CDR3 sequence (DNA): TGCGCCAGCAGCCAAGGGACTACCAACTTCGATACGCAGTATTTT. It is translated as CASSQGTTNFDTQYF.